This TCR beta chain appears in the sequencing data of a study of T cells in Graves' hyperthyroidism and ophthalmopathy. A patient was excluded if there was uncontrolled infection, other autoimmune disease, pregnancy or lactation. Germline V CDR1 and CDR2: GTSNPN, SVGIG (reference sequence). After removal of 4 bases from V and 5 bases from J, the junction contained 8 bases not matched to a gene. This CDR3 has 13 residues. TCR beta CDR3 regions were amplified from RNA transcripts. TCR CDR3 regions were first amplified by RT-PCR with HTBI primers. TCRdb recomputed calls from the multiplex PCR reads with MiXCR, one row per CDR3 protein. The profile shows fewer than 350,000 distinct CDR3 sequences, approximately 18% of them singletons.

This receptor was taken from a woman aged 40 to 55 with Graves' ophthalmopathy. The chain links TRBV30 to TRBJ2-7; 7 bases match TRBD1. What was sequenced was blood. The CDR3 sequence is CAWKGGDPHEQYF. The CDR3 DNA reads TGTGCCTGGAAAGGGGGCGATCCCCACGAGCAGTACTTC. Together with reference TRBV30 and TRBJ2-7, the CDR3 gives the full variable domain: SQTIHQWPATLVQPVGSPLSLECTVEGTSNPNLYWYRQAAGRGLQLLFYSVGIGQISSEVPQNLSASRPQDRQFILSSKKLLLSDSGFYLCAWKGGDPHEQYFGPGTRLTVT.